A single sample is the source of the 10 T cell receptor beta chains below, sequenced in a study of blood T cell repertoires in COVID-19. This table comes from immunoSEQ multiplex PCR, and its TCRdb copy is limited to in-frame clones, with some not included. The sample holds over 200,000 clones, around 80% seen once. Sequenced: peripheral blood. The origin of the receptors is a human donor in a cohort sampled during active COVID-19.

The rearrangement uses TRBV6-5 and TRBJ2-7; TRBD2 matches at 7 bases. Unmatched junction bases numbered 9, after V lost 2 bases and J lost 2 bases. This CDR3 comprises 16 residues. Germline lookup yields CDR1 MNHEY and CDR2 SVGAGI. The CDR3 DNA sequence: TGTGCCAGCAGTTACGGTCCCAGCGGGAAAACCTACGAGCAGTACTTC. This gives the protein CASSYGPSGKTYEQYF.

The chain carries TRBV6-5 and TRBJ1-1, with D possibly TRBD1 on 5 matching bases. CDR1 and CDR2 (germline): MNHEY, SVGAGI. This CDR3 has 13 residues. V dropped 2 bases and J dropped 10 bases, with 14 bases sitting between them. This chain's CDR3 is CASSYVGLGRAFF. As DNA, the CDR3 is TGTGCCAGCAGTTACGTGGGGCTGGGAAGAGCTTTCTTT.

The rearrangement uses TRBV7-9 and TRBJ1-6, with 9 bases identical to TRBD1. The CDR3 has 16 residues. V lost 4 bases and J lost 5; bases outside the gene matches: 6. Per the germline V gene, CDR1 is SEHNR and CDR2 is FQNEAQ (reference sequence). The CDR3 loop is CASSSGTGRNNSPLHF. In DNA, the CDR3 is TGTGCCAGCAGCTCGGGGACAGGGCGTAATAATTCACCCCTCCACTTT.

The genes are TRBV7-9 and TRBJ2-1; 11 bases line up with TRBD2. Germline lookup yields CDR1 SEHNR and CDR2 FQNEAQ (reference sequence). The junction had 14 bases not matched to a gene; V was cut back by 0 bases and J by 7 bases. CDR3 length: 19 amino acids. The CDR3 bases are TGTGCCAGCAGCTTAGCCCCCCGATTAGCGGGAGGGCCCCGGAATGAGCAGTTCTTC. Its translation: CASSLAPRLAGGPRNEQFF.

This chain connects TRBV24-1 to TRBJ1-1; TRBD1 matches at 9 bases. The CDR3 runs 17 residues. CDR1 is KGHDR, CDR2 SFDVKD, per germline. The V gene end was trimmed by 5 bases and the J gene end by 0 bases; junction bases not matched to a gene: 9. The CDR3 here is CATSAGTGNKVNTEAFF. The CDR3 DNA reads TGTGCCACCAGTGCCGGGACAGGGAACAAAGTGAACACTGAAGCTTTCTTT.

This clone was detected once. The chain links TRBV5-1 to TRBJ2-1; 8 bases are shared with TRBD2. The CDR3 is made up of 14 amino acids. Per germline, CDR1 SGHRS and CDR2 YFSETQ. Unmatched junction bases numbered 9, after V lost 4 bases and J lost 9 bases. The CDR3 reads CASSGLAGRGEQFF. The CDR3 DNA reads TGCGCCAGCAGCGGCCTAGCGGGCCGAGGTGAGCAGTTCTTC.

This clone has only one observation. The CDR3 DNA reads TGCGCCAGCAGCCAAGGGGCAGCCACGAACACCGGGGAGCTGTTTTTT. This codes for CASSQGAATNTGELFF. V usage is TRBV4-3 and J usage is TRBJ2-2; no reliable D call. Per the germline V gene, CDR1 is LGHNA and CDR2 is YSLEER. The CDR3 is 16 amino acids. V was clipped by 1 base and J by 0 bases, with 9 bases between them.

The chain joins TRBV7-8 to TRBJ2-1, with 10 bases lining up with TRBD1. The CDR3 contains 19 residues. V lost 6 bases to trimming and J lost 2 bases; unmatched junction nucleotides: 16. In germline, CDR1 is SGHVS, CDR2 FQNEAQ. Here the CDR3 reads CASRYRDRGAYVAYNEQFF. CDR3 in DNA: TGTGCCAGCAGATACCGGGACAGGGGAGCGTACGTCGCCTACAATGAGCAGTTCTTC.

The chain's CDR3 is CASSLRAGGFSTDTQYF. The CDR3 DNA is TGTGCCAGCAGCCTCCGGGCGGGCGGTTTTAGCACAGATACGCAGTATTTT. The chain employs TRBV3-1 (or the pseudogene TRBV3-2) and TRBJ2-3, with D perhaps TRBD2 (5 bases). V was cut by 4 bases and J by 0 bases, with 17 bases left in between. The CDR3 runs 17 residues. CDR1 is LGHDT and CDR2 is YNNKEL in the germline V gene (reference sequence).

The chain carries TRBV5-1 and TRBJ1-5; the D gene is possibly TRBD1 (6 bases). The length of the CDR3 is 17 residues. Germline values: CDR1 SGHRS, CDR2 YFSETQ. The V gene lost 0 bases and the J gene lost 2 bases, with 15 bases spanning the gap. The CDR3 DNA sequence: TGCGCCAGCAGCTTGGCACAGGGAGAGATGGGCAATCAGCCCCAGCATTTT. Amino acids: CASSLAQGEMGNQPQHF. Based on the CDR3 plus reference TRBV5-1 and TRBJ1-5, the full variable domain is KAGVTQTPRYLIKTRGQQVTLSCSPISGHRSVSWYQQTPGQGLQFLFEYFSETQRNKGNFPGRFSGRQFSNSRSEMNVSTLELGDSALYLCASSLAQGEMGNQPQHFGDGTRLSIL.